Described below is a single T cell receptor beta chain sequence and its context. The data were obtained in a study of blood T cell repertoires in COVID-19. Background on the study: Spain, Italy and the United States supplied samples that represented acute and convalescent COVID-19.

Some clones are missing from TCRdb's copy, which holds only in-frame ones; the method was immunoSEQ multiplex PCR. The sample contains 440,000 or so clones, approximately 89% of which appear only once. Germline values: CDR1 MDHEN, CDR2 SYDVKM. After removal of 6 bases from V and 0 bases from J, the junction contained 9 bases not matched to a gene. The CDR3 sequence is 17 residues long. This chain joins TRBV28 and TRBJ1-5; 9 bases are shared with TRBD1. Sequencing used peripheral blood. The clonotype comes from a woman aged 40 to 50 with COVID-19, enrolled during active disease. CDR3 sequence reads: CASRGDRDLPSNQPQHF. The CDR3 bases are TGTGCCAGCAGGGGGGACAGGGATCTTCCTAGCAATCAGCCCCAGCATTTT.